These T cell receptor beta chains were read from a single sample in a study of cytomegalovirus exposure and HLA in healthy donors. Here immunoSEQ multiplex PCR was the method, and the copy in TCRdb shows in-frame clones only, minus some. Among about 160,000 clones, about 85% were seen once, and the ten largest hold approximately 2.3%. Input material: PBMCs. All receptors come from a man aged 18 to 29 in good health and CMV-seropositive. CDR3s include the opening cysteine and the closing phenylalanine or tryptophan. The D gene is left open where the match is weak. The listing skips clone size in some rows; elsewhere it reads once, few, many or a size class.

D	size	V	J	DNA	CDR3
.	.	TRBV5-6	TRBJ1-5	TGTGCCAGCAGCTTGAGGGACACCAATCAGCCCCAGCATTTT	CASSLRDTNQPQHF
TRBD1	.	TRBV9	TRBJ2-1	TGTGCCAGCAGCGTAGCGACAGGGGGGGGCAATGAGCAGTTCTTC	CASSVATGGGNEQFF
.	.	TRBV30	TRBJ2-3	TGTGCCTGGAGTGTATCTTCTCACCTATCCGGCGGGACGCAGTATTTT	CAWSVSSHLSGGTQYF
.	.	TRBV7-8	TRBJ1-1	TGTGCCAGCAGCGTGGGGAGCACTGAAGCTTTCTTT	CASSVGSTEAFF
TRBD2	.	TRBV6-1	TRBJ2-5	TGTGCCAGCAGTGTTGGGGGGGGGAGGGCCCAAGAGACCCAGTACTTC	CASSVGGGRAQETQYF
.	.	TRBV19	TRBJ2-6	TGTGCCAGTAGCGTGGGGGGCTCTGGGGCCAACGTCCTGACTTTC	CASSVGGSGANVLTF
.	.	TRBV7-2	TRBJ1-2	TGTGCCAGCAGCGAATGGAACAGAAACTATGGCTACACCTTC	CASSEWNRNYGYTF
.	.	TRBV29-1	TRBJ2-2	TGCAGCGTTGCCCGACTCGATCACACCGGGGAGCTGTTTTTT	CSVARLDHTGELFF
.	.	TRBV19	TRBJ2-3	TGTGCCAGTAGTATTGTGGGGGGATCCACAGATACGCAGTATTTT	CASSIVGGSTDTQYF
.	.	TRBV12-5	TRBJ2-6	TGTGCTAGTGGGGATGGACAGTTCTCTGGGGCCAACGGCCTGACTTTC	CASGDGQFSGANGLTF
.	.	TRBV2	TRBJ2-3	TGTGCCAGCAGTCCCCAGGGACTTAGCACAGATACGCAGTATTTT	CASSPQGLSTDTQYF
.	.	TRBV6-1	TRBJ2-2	TGTGCCACCCACCTCGGGGGGAACACCGGGGAGCTGTTTTTT	CATHLGGNTGELFF
TRBD2	few	TRBV19	TRBJ2-1	TGTGCCAGTACGGGGGGGGCTGGGGATGAGCAGTTCTTC	CASTGGAGDEQFF
.	.	TRBV21-1	TRBJ1-4	TGTGCCAGCAGCCCTGGCGGGGGGAATGAAAAACTGTTTTTT	CASSPGGGNEKLFF
.	.	TRBV23-1	TRBJ1-5	TGCGCCAGCAGTCAGTTCCGGGGAAGCAATCAGCCCCAGCATTTT	CASSQFRGSNQPQHF
.	.	TRBV6-6	TRBJ1-2	TGTGCCAGCAGCGGGGGGGTCGGGGGCTATGGCTACACCTTC	CASSGGVGGYGYTF
.	once	TRBV15	TRBJ1-2	TGTGCCACCAGCAGAGATGGGGGGGTTCTGGGTGGCTACACCTTC	CATSRDGGVLGGYTF
TRBD2	.	TRBV6-1	TRBJ2-1	TGTGCCAGCAGTGAACTCACTAGCGGCTACAATGAGCAGTTCTTC	CASSELTSGYNEQFF
TRBD2	.	TRBV7-6	TRBJ2-1	TGTGCCAGCAGCTTAACAGCGGGGGTGTACAATGAGCAGTTCTTC	CASSLTAGVYNEQFF
.	once	TRBV27	TRBJ1-2	TGTGCCAGCAGTTTACGGGCCAGGGCCTCTAACTATGGCTACACCTTC	CASSLRARASNYGYTF
TRBD1	.	TRBV23-1	TRBJ1-6	TGCGCCAGCAGATTCGAAGGTCAGGACAGGGAGGATTCACCCCTCCACTTT	CASRFEGQDREDSPLHF
TRBD1	.	TRBV7-8	TRBJ1-5	TGTGCCAGCAGCCAACAGGGGTTGGGAAGCAATCAGCCCCAGCATTTT	CASSQQGLGSNQPQHF
TRBD2	.	TRBV29-1	TRBJ2-1	TGCAGCGTTGGAGAAGCGGGGGCGGGTGAGCAGTTCTTC	CSVGEAGAGEQFF
TRBD1	.	TRBV5-4	TRBJ1-4	TGTGCCAGCAGCTTGTATCAGGGGGCTGTTGAAAAACTGTTTTTT	CASSLYQGAVEKLFF
.	once	TRBV6-1	TRBJ1-2	TGTGCCAGCAGTGAAGCGGTAACCGGCGGCTATGGCTACACCTTC	CASSEAVTGGYGYTF
TRBD1	.	TRBV19	TRBJ2-2	TGTGCCAGTAGTATAGTGCAGGGGGCGGGGACCGGGGAGCTGTTTTTT	CASSIVQGAGTGELFF
.	.	TRBV30	TRBJ1-1	TGTGCCTGGAGTGTCGACACTGAAGCTTTCTTT	CAWSVDTEAFF
.	.	TRBV10-3	TRBJ1-1	TGTGCCATCAGTGATCAGGGGTCGAACACTGAAGCTTTCTTT	CAISDQGSNTEAFF
TRBD2	.	TRBV7-3	TRBJ2-1	TGTGCCAGCAGCTTAGGTGGGCTAGCGGGGGGGCTCAATGAGCAGTTCTTC	CASSLGGLAGGLNEQFF
.	.	TRBV5-4	TRBJ2-7	TGTGCCAGCAGCACCACAGGTTTTTACGAGCAGTACTTC	CASSTTGFYEQYF
TRBD1	.	TRBV4-2	TRBJ2-1	TGTGCCAGCAGCCAAGACTACAGGGGCGAGCAGTTCTTC	CASSQDYRGEQFF
.	.	TRBV4-1	TRBJ2-7	TGCGCCAGCAGCCACACGGACAGCGTAGTCTACGAGCAGTACTTC	CASSHTDSVVYEQYF
.	.	TRBV6-1	TRBJ1-2	TGTGCCAGCAGTTCATTAGGGGGAGACTATGGCTACACCTTC	CASSSLGGDYGYTF
.	.	TRBV5-4	TRBJ2-1	TGTGCCAGCAGCTTAACAGAGCTCAATGAGCAGTTCTTC	CASSLTELNEQFF
.	.	TRBV27	TRBJ2-3	TGTGCCACGTCCCTACTGGATACGCAGTATTTT	CATSLLDTQYF
.	once	TRBV30	TRBJ1-1	TGTGCCTGGGCCCGGGACGGAGGGGACACTGAAGCTTTCTTT	CAWARDGGDTEAFF
.	.	TRBV14	TRBJ1-2	TGTGCCAGCAGCCAAGAAGGGAGGTATGGCTACACCTTC	CASSQEGRYGYTF
TRBD2	few	TRBV6-4	TRBJ2-3	TGTGCCAGCTCGCGGGGGGTATCTAGCACAGATACGCAGTATTTT	CASSRGVSSTDTQYF
.	.	TRBV7-4	TRBJ1-5	TGTGCCAGCAGCTTTAGGGACAAAAGGGGCAATCAGCCCCAGCATTTT	CASSFRDKRGNQPQHF
TRBD1	.	TRBV4-3	TRBJ2-4	TGCGCCAGCAGCCAAGACGGGACAGGGGTAGCCAAAAACAGTCAGTACTTC	CASSQDGTGVAKNSQYF
.	.	TRBV18	TRBJ1-2	TGTGCCAGCTCACCAGCGACTGGCTATGGCTACACCTTC	CASSPATGYGYTF
TRBD1	.	TRBV6-4	TRBJ2-3	TGTGCCAGCAGTAACAGGGGATTTTTGGGAGATACGCAGTATTTT	CASSNRGFLGDTQYF
TRBD2	.	TRBV7-8	TRBJ2-3	TGTGCCAGCAGCTTAGTGCTAGCGGGGGCGCTCAGCACAGATACGCAGTATTTT	CASSLVLAGALSTDTQYF
TRBD1	.	TRBV7-9	TRBJ2-3	TGTGCCAGCAGCCCTGGACAGGGGGCAACAGATACGCAGTATTTT	CASSPGQGATDTQYF
.	.	TRBV9	TRBJ2-3	TGTGCCAGTGGCGGGGCATATAGCACAGATACGCAGTATTTT	CASGGAYSTDTQYF
TRBD1	.	TRBV11-3	TRBJ2-7	TGTGCCAGCAGCTTACCTATAGGGGGCAGGGGGTCCTACGAGCAGTACTTC	CASSLPIGGRGSYEQYF
.	.	TRBV9	TRBJ1-3	TGTGCCAGCAGCGTAGGGGGAGGGGTCCCCTCTGGAAACACCATATATTTT	CASSVGGGVPSGNTIYF
.	.	TRBV6-5	TRBJ1-1	TGTGCCAGCAGTTTCAGGGGTAGGACTGAAGCTTTCTTT	CASSFRGRTEAFF
.	.	TRBV18	TRBJ1-1	TGTGCCAGCTCACCTCAGGGGCCAGGGACTGAAGCTTTCTTT	CASSPQGPGTEAFF
.	.	TRBV4-3	TRBJ2-1	TGCGCCAGCAGCCAAGATGGGCAGGGCCCTGAGCAGTTCTTC	CASSQDGQGPEQFF
.	.	TRBV7-2	TRBJ1-6	TGTGCCAGCAGCTTAACGGACAGCCTCGCGCTGGGTGTGAATTCACCCCTCCACTTT	CASSLTDSLALGVNSPLHF
.	.	TRBV5-6	TRBJ2-3	TGTGCCAGCAGCTCGGGGGATACGCAGTATTTT	CASSSGDTQYF
TRBD2	.	TRBV4-1	TRBJ2-2	TGCGCCAGCAGCCAATTGACTAGCGGGGTTAACGCCGGGGAGCTGTTTTTT	CASSQLTSGVNAGELFF
.	.	TRBV21-1	TRBJ1-1	TGTGCCAGCAGCCAGGGTTGGATGAACACTGAAGCTTTCTTT	CASSQGWMNTEAFF
.	.	TRBV13	TRBJ1-6	TGTGCCAGCAGCCCGGTTGTTGGGGGCGGAAGCTCCTATAATTCACCCCTCCACTTT	CASSPVVGGGSSYNSPLHF
.	.	TRBV10-3	TRBJ2-7	TGTGCCATCAGAGTCGGCGGGGGCTCCTCCTACGAGCAGTACTTC	CAIRVGGGSSYEQYF
TRBD1	.	TRBV29-1	TRBJ1-2	TGCAGCGTTGCACCGGGACAGCGTGACTATGGCTACACCTTC	CSVAPGQRDYGYTF
TRBD1	once	TRBV12-5	TRBJ1-2	TGTGCTAGTGGGCCGGGACAGGGCAACTATGGCTACACCTTC	CASGPGQGNYGYTF